This TCR beta chain appears in the sequencing data of a study of T-cell reconstitution after alpha-beta-depleted transplantation in children. Findings and caveats of the study: Newly produced T cells mostly accounted for T-cell counts and diversity one year post-transplant. Reportedly, only several hundred clones from non-depleted graft cells drove alpha-beta T-cell counts at about two months. Surviving recipient cells, namely T cells and thymic progenitors, were the source of high day-60 TCRbeta diversity in some patients.

Library preparation (for TCRbeta) was performed with unique molecular identifiers. From the PCR reads, TCRdb called clonotypes with MiXCR, one entry per CDR3 protein. The sample records about 580,000 distinct CDR3 sequences, 23% being singletons. Many counts were recorded for this clonotype. Its matching antigen is unknown. The CDR3 has 16 amino acids. The V segment lost 8 bases and the J segment 6 bases; nucleotides outside the gene matches: 16. The V call is TRBV12-3 or TRBV12-4, the J call TRBJ2-1; 7 bases match TRBD2. The source of this sequence is a boy in the first two years of life who had a stem cell transplant for acute myeloid leukemia, so the T cells may come from the graft donor. Sequencing used PBMCs, mostly from graft donor cells, obtained 360 days after TCRalphabeta/CD19-depleted stem cell transplant. The CDR3 coding sequence is TGTGCCAGCTCCATCCCTAGCGGAGGAAGGGGCAATGAGCAGTTCTTC. Its translation: CASSIPSGGRGNEQFF.